Listed below are T cell receptor beta chains from one sample, sequenced in a study of human T cells and chemical hapten exposure. TCRdb used MiXCR to reprocess the RACE reads, holding one entry per CDR3 protein. The sample holds more than 55,000 distinct CDR3 sequences; 9.8% are singletons and the top ten take more than 2.5%. Source: whole blood, taken in connection with sensitization to the hapten diphenylcyclopropenone (DPC). These receptors were taken from a middle-aged woman with alopecia areata. Some clones in this sample may be carry-over from other donors' samples. Both conserved end residues are part of each CDR3. The D gene is left open where the match is weak. The size field is filled for only some rows; it gives once, few, many or a size class.

D,V,size,J,CDR3,DNA
.,TRBV12-3/TRBV12-4,few,TRBJ2-5,CASSLGTATRETQYF,TGTGCCAGCAGTTTAGGGACTGCCACTCGGGAGACCCAGTACTTC
.,TRBV7-2,.,TRBJ2-1,CASSPMSSYNEQFF,TGTGCCAGCAGCCCGATGAGCTCCTACAATGAGCAGTTCTTC
TRBD1,TRBV4-1,many,TRBJ2-4,CASSQDRRQGTKNIQYF,TGCGCCAGCAGCCAAGATCGGAGACAGGGGACCAAAAACATTCAGTACTTC
.,TRBV7-9,many,TRBJ1-6,CASSSSGALSPLHF,TGTGCCAGCAGCTCATCAGGGGCACTTTCACCCCTCCACTTT
TRBD2,TRBV7-2,.,TRBJ2-3,CASSLRGIAGAPRDTQYF,TGTGCCAGCAGCTTAAGGGGGATAGCGGGGGCTCCACGGGATACGCAGTATTTT
.,TRBV27,many,TRBJ1-6,CASSLGLFVGPLHF,TGTGCCAGCAGTTTGGGACTATTTGTGGGGCCCCTCCACTTT
.,TRBV2,many,TRBJ1-2,CASRGDDYTF,TGTGCCAGCAGGGGGGACGACTACACCTTC
.,TRBV11-2,.,TRBJ1-2,CASSPPELALLYGYTF,TGTGCCAGCAGCCCTCCAGAACTAGCCCTCCTCTATGGCTACACCTTC
.,TRBV28,many,TRBJ2-2,CASSLAGELFF,TGTGCCAGCAGTTTGGCCGGGGAGCTGTTTTTT
.,TRBV12-3/TRBV12-4,.,TRBJ2-5,CAIRTGETQYF,TGTGCCATCCGGACGGGAGAGACCCAGTACTTC
.,TRBV11-1,.,TRBJ1-2,CAQPRTTF,TGTGCCCAGCCCCGAACGACCTTC
.,TRBV12-3/TRBV12-4,many,TRBJ1-5,CASSLKDSNQPQHF,TGTGCCAGCAGTTTGAAGGATAGCAATCAGCCCCAGCATTTT
.,TRBV7-6,.,TRBJ1-4,CASQKGQAANEKLFF,TGTGCCAGTCAAAAGGGGCAGGCGGCTAATGAAAAACTGTTTTTT
.,TRBV7-6,.,TRBJ2-1,CASSLAGGGRINEQFF,TGTGCCAGCAGCTTAGCTGGAGGGGGTCGCATCAATGAGCAGTTCTTC
TRBD1,TRBV4-1,few,TRBJ1-2,CASRPNEGQGFYGYTF,TGCGCCAGCAGACCCAATGAAGGACAGGGATTTTATGGCTACACCTTC
.,TRBV10-3,few,TRBJ2-3,CAISEPAGGSTDTQYF,TGTGCCATCAGTGAGCCTGCTGGGGGGAGTACAGATACGCAGTATTTT
.,TRBV27,.,TRBJ2-7,CASSLSRGWTYEQYF,TGTGCCAGCAGTTTATCGCGGGGTTGGACCTACGAGCAGTACTTC
TRBD2,TRBV7-2,.,TRBJ2-3,CASSFLAGGPGDTQYF,TGTGCCAGCAGCTTTTTAGCGGGGGGGCCGGGAGATACGCAGTATTTT
TRBD1,TRBV6-2/TRBV6-3,.,TRBJ2-7,CASCPTGTGKYEQYF,TGTGCCAGCTGCCCTACAGGGACAGGAAAATACGAGCAGTACTTC
.,TRBV7-8,many,TRBJ2-5,CASSWGVREETQYF,TGTGCCAGCAGCTGGGGAGTCCGGGAAGAGACCCAGTACTTC
TRBD2,TRBV18,.,TRBJ2-3,CASSPPGLAGGHTDTQYF,TGTGCCAGCTCACCACCGGGACTAGCGGGGGGCCACACAGATACGCAGTATTTT
.,TRBV18,many,TRBJ1-1,CASSPPGGYYTEAFF,TGTGCCAGCTCACCACCGGGGGGCTATTACACTGAAGCTTTCTTT
.,TRBV4-1,many,TRBJ2-3,CASSQDSHLGDTQYF,TGCGCCAGCAGCCAAGATAGCCATTTGGGAGATACGCAGTATTTT
.,TRBV29-1,many,TRBJ1-1,CSVVSPGKADTRRGAFF,TGCAGCGTTGTTTCCCCCGGTAAGGCGGATACACGGCGGGGAGCTTTCTTT
.,TRBV7-8,many,TRBJ2-3,CASSLEEGAVTDTQYF,TGTGCCAGCAGCTTAGAGGAGGGGGCGGTAACAGATACGCAGTATTTT
.,TRBV11-2,few,TRBJ2-4,CASRPMGGARNIQYF,TGTGCCAGCAGGCCCATGGGTGGGGCCAGAAACATTCAGTACTTC
.,TRBV12-2,many,TRBJ2-7,CASRLAGTSTNYEQYF,TGTGCAAGTCGCTTAGCGGGGACTAGCACAAACTACGAGCAGTACTTC
.,TRBV7-9,few,TRBJ1-4,CASSSTDEKLFF,TGTGCCAGCAGCTCCACTGATGAAAAACTGTTTTTT
TRBD1,TRBV29-1,few,TRBJ1-1,CSVQGGDSAAFF,TGCAGCGTCCAGGGGGGCGATTCTGCAGCTTTCTTT
TRBD1,TRBV29-1,few,TRBJ1-2,CSVGGQGNYGYTF,TGCAGCGTTGGAGGACAGGGCAACTATGGCTACACCTTC
TRBD2,TRBV7-8,many,TRBJ2-7,CASSSGLSWGEQYF,TGTGCCAGCAGCTCGGGACTATCCTGGGGCGAGCAGTACTTC
.,TRBV6-2/TRBV6-3,few,TRBJ2-7,CASSYPLQDPGIYYEQYF,TGTGCCAGCAGTTATCCCTTACAGGACCCTGGGATATACTACGAGCAGTACTTC
.,TRBV21-1,.,TRBJ2-2,CASSTDRSGPGELFF,TGTGCCAGCAGCACCGATCGGAGCGGTCCCGGGGAGCTGTTTTTT
TRBD1,TRBV10-3,few,TRBJ2-2,CAISVQGDTGELFF,TGTGCCATCAGTGTACAGGGGGACACCGGGGAGCTGTTTTTT
.,TRBV5-1,many,TRBJ2-7,CASSSARTSYEQYF,TGCGCCAGCAGTTCCGCCCGGACCTCCTACGAGCAGTACTTC
TRBD2,TRBV3-1,.,TRBJ2-1,CASRWGGVHEQFF,TGTGCCAGCCGCTGGGGGGGGGTACATGAGCAGTTCTTC
TRBD1,TRBV25-1,many,TRBJ1-5,CASSDPRGRDRGQPQHF,TGTGCCAGCAGTGACCCTAGAGGACGGGACAGGGGGCAGCCCCAGCATTTT
.,TRBV7-6,.,TRBJ2-3,CASSYGTDTQNF,TGTGCCAGCAGCTACGGTACAGATACGCAGAATTTT
.,TRBV7-2,many,TRBJ1-2,CASSQSGTIYGYTF,TGTGCCAGCAGCCAATCCGGGACCATCTATGGCTACACCTTC
TRBD2,TRBV6-2/TRBV6-3,many,TRBJ2-3,CASSFPGLVTQYF,TGTGCCAGCAGTTTCCCCGGACTAGTGACGCAGTATTTT
.,TRBV12-3/TRBV12-4,many,TRBJ1-1,CASSLRRVGNTEAFF,TGTGCCAGCAGTTTAAGACGAGTGGGGAACACTGAAGCTTTCTTT
.,TRBV6-2/TRBV6-3,many,TRBJ1-1,CASNHEGTEAFF,TGTGCCAGCAACCACGAAGGGACTGAAGCTTTCTTT
TRBD2,TRBV12-3/TRBV12-4,many,TRBJ2-1,CASSLDGGAYNEQFF,TGTGCCAGCAGTTTAGACGGGGGGGCCTACAATGAGCAGTTCTTC
.,TRBV3-1,many,TRBJ1-5,CASSQDELQPQHF,TGTGCCAGCAGCCAAGATGAGCTTCAGCCCCAGCATTTT